This entry features one TCR beta chain sequence. Its antigen is not known. The data stem from a study of T cells in Graves' hyperthyroidism and ophthalmopathy. General study results and limits: Median prediction lead before ophthalmopathy onset was 6 to 8 months with the model.

Researchers amplified the TCR beta CDR3 regions from RNA transcripts. First-round RT-PCR targeting the TCR CDR3 was performed with the HTBI primer set. TCRdb used MiXCR to reprocess the multiplex PCR reads, holding one entry per CDR3 protein. The table lists about 360,000 distinct CDR3 sequences, roughly 14% of them singletons. The length of the CDR3 is 12 residues. CDR1 is SGHVS, CDR2 FQNEAQ, per germline. Trimming cost V 3 bases and J 12 bases, with 11 bases left between them. The clonotype comes from a woman under 30 with Graves' hyperthyroidism that later progressed to Graves' ophthalmopathy. J is TRBJ1-4 and V is TRBV7-8, with D unclear. The specimen sequenced was blood. In DNA form, the CDR3 reads TGTGCCAGCAGCTTCATTTCCCGGGAACTGTTTTTT. It yields the protein CASSFISRELFF.